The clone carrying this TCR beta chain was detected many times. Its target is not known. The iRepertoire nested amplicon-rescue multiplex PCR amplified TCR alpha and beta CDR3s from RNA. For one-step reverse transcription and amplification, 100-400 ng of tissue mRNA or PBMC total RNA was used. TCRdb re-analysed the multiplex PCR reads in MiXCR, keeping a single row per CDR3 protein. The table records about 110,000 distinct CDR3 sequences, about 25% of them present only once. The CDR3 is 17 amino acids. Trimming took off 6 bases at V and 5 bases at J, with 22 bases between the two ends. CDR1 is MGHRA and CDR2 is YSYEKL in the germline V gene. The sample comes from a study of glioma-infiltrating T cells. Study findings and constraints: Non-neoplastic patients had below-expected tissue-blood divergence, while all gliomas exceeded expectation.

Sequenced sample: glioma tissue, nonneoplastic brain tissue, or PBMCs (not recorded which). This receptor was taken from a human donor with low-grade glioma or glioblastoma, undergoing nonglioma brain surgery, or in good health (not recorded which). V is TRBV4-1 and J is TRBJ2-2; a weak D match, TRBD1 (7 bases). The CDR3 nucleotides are TGCGCCAGCAGACGGGTCCCTCGGGACAGCGGGACCGGGGAGCTGTTTTTT. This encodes CASRRVPRDSGTGELFF.